This T cell receptor (beta chain) was recovered during a study of blood T cell repertoires in COVID-19. As for the study in general: The origin of the acute and convalescent COVID-19 samples was the United States, Italy and Spain.

Germline V lookup: CDR1 GTSNPN, CDR2 SVGIG (reference sequence). The CDR3 loop spans 13 amino acids. The V end was cut by 4 bases, the J end by 0 bases, with 9 bases between. This clone was seen only once. Methods used by the authors: For nucleated cells, counts were estimated from reference gene primer amplification. Sequenced by immunoSEQ multiplex PCR; TCRdb stores in-frame clones only, minus some. V, J and clone size are taken as reported in that table, and D and trimming were inferred from the DNA itself. Of tens of thousands of clones listed, approximately 91% are singletons. The source of this sequence is a man aged 45-65 years with active COVID-19. V usage is TRBV30 and J usage is TRBJ1-2, with D unresolved. The sequencing sample was made of peripheral blood. CDR3 amino acids: CAWISTSNYGYTF. In DNA, the CDR3 is TGTGCCTGGATATCCACTTCTAACTATGGCTACACCTTC.